The source of this TCR beta chain is a study of cytomegalovirus exposure and HLA in healthy donors. Trimming removed 6 bases from V and 6 bases from J; junction bases left unmatched: 14. The germline CDR1 and CDR2 sequences are SGDLS and YYNGEE. The CDR3 runs to 15 residues. Primers: 60 Vbeta forward and 13 Jbeta reverse. Clones were read by immunoSEQ multiplex PCR, and TCRdb kept only the in-frame ones, dropping some. This sample carries about 110,000 clones, about three quarters of them seen once, and the ten largest clones take approximately 1.3%. This sequence was found in a woman between 25 and 40 years old in good health and CMV-seronegative. J is TRBJ1-2 and V is TRBV9; 7 bases are a match to TRBD1. The sample comprised PBMCs. The CDR3 here is CASTVADREMDGYTF. CDR3 DNA sequence: TGTGCCAGCACAGTGGCAGACAGGGAGATGGATGGCTACACCTTC.